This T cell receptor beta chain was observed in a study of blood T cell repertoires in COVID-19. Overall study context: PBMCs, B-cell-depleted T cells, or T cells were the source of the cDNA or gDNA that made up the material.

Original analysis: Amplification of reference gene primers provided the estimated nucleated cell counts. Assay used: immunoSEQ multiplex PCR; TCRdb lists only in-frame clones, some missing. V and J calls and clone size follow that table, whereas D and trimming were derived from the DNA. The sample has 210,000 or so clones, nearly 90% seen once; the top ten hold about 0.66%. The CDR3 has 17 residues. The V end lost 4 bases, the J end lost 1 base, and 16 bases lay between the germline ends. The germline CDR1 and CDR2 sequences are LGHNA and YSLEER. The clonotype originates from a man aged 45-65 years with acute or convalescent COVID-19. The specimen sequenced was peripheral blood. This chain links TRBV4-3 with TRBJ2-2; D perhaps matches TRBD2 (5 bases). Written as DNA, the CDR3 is TGCGCCAGCAGCCGATCCGGGAACACTAGGAACACCGGGGAGCTGTTTTTT. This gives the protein CASSRSGNTRNTGELFF.